This T cell receptor (beta chain) was obtained from a study of T cell responses to AZD1222 COVID-19 vaccine. Study observations and caveats: Breadth and depth of Spike-specific TCRs rose after two AZD1222 doses.

Assay used: immunoSEQ multiplex PCR; TCRdb lists only in-frame clones, some missing. This table has roughly 140,000 clones, 85% to 95% appearing once. The germline V gene encodes CDR1 SGHRS and CDR2 YFSETQ. Trimming took off 4 bases at V and 2 bases at J, with 10 bases between the two ends. CDR3 size: 13 residues. Comments on this clone: The antigen remains unidentified.

The TCR was taken from an adult in good health. The chain combines TRBV5-1 with TRBJ2-7, with D possibly being TRBD1 (6 bases). The material was peripheral blood, obtained on day 0 of AZD1222 vaccination. CDR3 region: CASSTGQTYEQYF. CDR3 sequence (DNA): TGCGCCAGCAGCACGGGACAAACCTACGAGCAGTACTTC. Variable domain in full (rest from reference TRBV5-1 and TRBJ2-7): KAGVTQTPRYLIKTRGQQVTLSCSPISGHRSVSWYQQTPGQGLQFLFEYFSETQRNKGNFPGRFSGRQFSNSRSEMNVSTLELGDSALYLCASSTGQTYEQYFGPGTRLTVT.